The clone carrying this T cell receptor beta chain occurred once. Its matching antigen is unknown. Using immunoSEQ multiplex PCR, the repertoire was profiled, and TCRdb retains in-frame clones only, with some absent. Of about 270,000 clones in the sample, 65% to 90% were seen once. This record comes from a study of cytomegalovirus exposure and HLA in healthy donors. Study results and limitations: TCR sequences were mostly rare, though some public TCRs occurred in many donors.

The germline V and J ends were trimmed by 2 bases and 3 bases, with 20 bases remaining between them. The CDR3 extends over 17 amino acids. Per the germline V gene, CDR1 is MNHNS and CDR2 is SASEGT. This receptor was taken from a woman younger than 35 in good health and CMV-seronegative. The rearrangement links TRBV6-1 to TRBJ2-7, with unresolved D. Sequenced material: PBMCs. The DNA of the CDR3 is TGTGCCAGCAGTGAAAGTATTGGTTTAGATAACCGCTACGAGCAGTACTTC. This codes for CASSESIGLDNRYEQYF.